The 13 T cell receptor beta chains below come from one sample, sequenced in a study of T cells expressing NK-cell markers. One entry per CDR3 protein, without DNA, is what TCRdb gives after re-calling the 5' RACE reads. Recorded for this sample: 550,000 or so distinct CDR3 sequences. Sample: blood T cells: a sorted CD56 or NKG2C T cell subset, CD4+ or CD8+ T cells, or bulk PBMC T cells (not recorded which). The receptor source for this set is a man aged 18 to 29 in good health.

The rearrangement links TRBV2 to TRBJ1-2; TCRdb names TRBD1, which stays unverified in the absence of DNA. The CDR3 sequence is 14 residues long. Germline V gene data show CDR1 as SNHLY and CDR2 as FYNNEI. CDR3 amino acids: CASSEATQGDGYTF.

The V call is TRBV4-3, the J call TRBJ2-3; TCRdb picks TRBD1, but there is no DNA to check that call. CDR1 is LGHNA and CDR2 is YSLEER in the germline V gene. The CDR3 is 15 residues long. CDR3 protein: CASSQVGAGAITQYF.

V gene TRBV6-5 combines with J gene TRBJ1-1; there is no DNA to check the TCRdb D call of TRBD1. The length of the CDR3 is 16 residues. In germline, CDR1 is MNHEY, CDR2 SVGAGI. Here the CDR3 reads CASSYVQGAMNTEAFF.

The chain recombines TRBV5-5 with TRBJ1-1; absent DNA, TCRdb's TRBD1 call cannot be checked. CDR1 and CDR2 (germline): SGHKS, YYEKEE (reference sequence). This CDR3 has 13 residues. This CDR3 reads CASSPLITTEAFF.

V and J are TRBV20-1 and TRBJ2-5. This CDR3 has 12 amino acids. Germline CDR1 and CDR2: DFQATT and SNEGSKA (reference sequence). The CDR3: CSARDLKRTQYF.

The V and J genes are TRBV9 and TRBJ2-7; the TCRdb D gene call, TRBD1, has no DNA to confirm it. This CDR3 region has 16 residues. CDR1 SGDLS and CDR2 YYNGEE come from the germline V gene. CDR3 sequence reads: CASSATNRGNPYEQYF.

The chain is built from TRBV20-1 and TRBJ1-6; there is no DNA to check the TCRdb D call of TRBD1. This CDR3 has 15 amino acids. From germline, CDR1 is DFQATT and CDR2 SNEGSKA (reference sequence). The CDR3 here is CSARVGGGWDSPLHF.

J is TRBJ1-4 and V is TRBV6-5; TCRdb returns TRBD1, unconfirmable since there is no DNA. The CDR3 sequence is 16 residues long. CDR1 and CDR2 from the germline V gene are MNHEY and SVGAGI. CDR3 sequence: CASSYIRQGGKEKLFF.

The rearrangement joins TRBV14 to TRBJ2-1. CDR1 SGHDN and CDR2 FVKESK come from the germline V gene. The CDR3 is 15 residues long. CDR3: CASSQDAVIGNEQFF.

The rearrangement uses TRBV7-9 and TRBJ2-2. The CDR3 consists of 17 residues. The germline V gene encodes CDR1 SEHNR and CDR2 FQNEAQ (reference sequence). CDR3 amino acids: CASSPTSGYANTGELFF.

The J gene is TRBJ2-5, the V gene TRBV7-9. Looked up from germline, CDR1 is SEHNR and CDR2 is FQNEAQ (reference sequence). There are 14 residues in the CDR3. CDR3: CASSLVGSQETQYF.

This chain connects TRBV7-8 to TRBJ2-1; TCRdb's D call, TRBD2, is unchecked because there is no DNA. CDR3 length equals 15 residues. CDR1 is SGHVS, CDR2 FQNEAQ, per germline. CDR3 loop: CASSLGREGHNEQFF.

The chain carries TRBV12-3 or TRBV12-4 and TRBJ1-5; TCRdb designates TRBD1, a call that cannot be tested without DNA. The CDR3 runs to 15 residues. This CDR3 is CASSSQGLSNQPQHF.